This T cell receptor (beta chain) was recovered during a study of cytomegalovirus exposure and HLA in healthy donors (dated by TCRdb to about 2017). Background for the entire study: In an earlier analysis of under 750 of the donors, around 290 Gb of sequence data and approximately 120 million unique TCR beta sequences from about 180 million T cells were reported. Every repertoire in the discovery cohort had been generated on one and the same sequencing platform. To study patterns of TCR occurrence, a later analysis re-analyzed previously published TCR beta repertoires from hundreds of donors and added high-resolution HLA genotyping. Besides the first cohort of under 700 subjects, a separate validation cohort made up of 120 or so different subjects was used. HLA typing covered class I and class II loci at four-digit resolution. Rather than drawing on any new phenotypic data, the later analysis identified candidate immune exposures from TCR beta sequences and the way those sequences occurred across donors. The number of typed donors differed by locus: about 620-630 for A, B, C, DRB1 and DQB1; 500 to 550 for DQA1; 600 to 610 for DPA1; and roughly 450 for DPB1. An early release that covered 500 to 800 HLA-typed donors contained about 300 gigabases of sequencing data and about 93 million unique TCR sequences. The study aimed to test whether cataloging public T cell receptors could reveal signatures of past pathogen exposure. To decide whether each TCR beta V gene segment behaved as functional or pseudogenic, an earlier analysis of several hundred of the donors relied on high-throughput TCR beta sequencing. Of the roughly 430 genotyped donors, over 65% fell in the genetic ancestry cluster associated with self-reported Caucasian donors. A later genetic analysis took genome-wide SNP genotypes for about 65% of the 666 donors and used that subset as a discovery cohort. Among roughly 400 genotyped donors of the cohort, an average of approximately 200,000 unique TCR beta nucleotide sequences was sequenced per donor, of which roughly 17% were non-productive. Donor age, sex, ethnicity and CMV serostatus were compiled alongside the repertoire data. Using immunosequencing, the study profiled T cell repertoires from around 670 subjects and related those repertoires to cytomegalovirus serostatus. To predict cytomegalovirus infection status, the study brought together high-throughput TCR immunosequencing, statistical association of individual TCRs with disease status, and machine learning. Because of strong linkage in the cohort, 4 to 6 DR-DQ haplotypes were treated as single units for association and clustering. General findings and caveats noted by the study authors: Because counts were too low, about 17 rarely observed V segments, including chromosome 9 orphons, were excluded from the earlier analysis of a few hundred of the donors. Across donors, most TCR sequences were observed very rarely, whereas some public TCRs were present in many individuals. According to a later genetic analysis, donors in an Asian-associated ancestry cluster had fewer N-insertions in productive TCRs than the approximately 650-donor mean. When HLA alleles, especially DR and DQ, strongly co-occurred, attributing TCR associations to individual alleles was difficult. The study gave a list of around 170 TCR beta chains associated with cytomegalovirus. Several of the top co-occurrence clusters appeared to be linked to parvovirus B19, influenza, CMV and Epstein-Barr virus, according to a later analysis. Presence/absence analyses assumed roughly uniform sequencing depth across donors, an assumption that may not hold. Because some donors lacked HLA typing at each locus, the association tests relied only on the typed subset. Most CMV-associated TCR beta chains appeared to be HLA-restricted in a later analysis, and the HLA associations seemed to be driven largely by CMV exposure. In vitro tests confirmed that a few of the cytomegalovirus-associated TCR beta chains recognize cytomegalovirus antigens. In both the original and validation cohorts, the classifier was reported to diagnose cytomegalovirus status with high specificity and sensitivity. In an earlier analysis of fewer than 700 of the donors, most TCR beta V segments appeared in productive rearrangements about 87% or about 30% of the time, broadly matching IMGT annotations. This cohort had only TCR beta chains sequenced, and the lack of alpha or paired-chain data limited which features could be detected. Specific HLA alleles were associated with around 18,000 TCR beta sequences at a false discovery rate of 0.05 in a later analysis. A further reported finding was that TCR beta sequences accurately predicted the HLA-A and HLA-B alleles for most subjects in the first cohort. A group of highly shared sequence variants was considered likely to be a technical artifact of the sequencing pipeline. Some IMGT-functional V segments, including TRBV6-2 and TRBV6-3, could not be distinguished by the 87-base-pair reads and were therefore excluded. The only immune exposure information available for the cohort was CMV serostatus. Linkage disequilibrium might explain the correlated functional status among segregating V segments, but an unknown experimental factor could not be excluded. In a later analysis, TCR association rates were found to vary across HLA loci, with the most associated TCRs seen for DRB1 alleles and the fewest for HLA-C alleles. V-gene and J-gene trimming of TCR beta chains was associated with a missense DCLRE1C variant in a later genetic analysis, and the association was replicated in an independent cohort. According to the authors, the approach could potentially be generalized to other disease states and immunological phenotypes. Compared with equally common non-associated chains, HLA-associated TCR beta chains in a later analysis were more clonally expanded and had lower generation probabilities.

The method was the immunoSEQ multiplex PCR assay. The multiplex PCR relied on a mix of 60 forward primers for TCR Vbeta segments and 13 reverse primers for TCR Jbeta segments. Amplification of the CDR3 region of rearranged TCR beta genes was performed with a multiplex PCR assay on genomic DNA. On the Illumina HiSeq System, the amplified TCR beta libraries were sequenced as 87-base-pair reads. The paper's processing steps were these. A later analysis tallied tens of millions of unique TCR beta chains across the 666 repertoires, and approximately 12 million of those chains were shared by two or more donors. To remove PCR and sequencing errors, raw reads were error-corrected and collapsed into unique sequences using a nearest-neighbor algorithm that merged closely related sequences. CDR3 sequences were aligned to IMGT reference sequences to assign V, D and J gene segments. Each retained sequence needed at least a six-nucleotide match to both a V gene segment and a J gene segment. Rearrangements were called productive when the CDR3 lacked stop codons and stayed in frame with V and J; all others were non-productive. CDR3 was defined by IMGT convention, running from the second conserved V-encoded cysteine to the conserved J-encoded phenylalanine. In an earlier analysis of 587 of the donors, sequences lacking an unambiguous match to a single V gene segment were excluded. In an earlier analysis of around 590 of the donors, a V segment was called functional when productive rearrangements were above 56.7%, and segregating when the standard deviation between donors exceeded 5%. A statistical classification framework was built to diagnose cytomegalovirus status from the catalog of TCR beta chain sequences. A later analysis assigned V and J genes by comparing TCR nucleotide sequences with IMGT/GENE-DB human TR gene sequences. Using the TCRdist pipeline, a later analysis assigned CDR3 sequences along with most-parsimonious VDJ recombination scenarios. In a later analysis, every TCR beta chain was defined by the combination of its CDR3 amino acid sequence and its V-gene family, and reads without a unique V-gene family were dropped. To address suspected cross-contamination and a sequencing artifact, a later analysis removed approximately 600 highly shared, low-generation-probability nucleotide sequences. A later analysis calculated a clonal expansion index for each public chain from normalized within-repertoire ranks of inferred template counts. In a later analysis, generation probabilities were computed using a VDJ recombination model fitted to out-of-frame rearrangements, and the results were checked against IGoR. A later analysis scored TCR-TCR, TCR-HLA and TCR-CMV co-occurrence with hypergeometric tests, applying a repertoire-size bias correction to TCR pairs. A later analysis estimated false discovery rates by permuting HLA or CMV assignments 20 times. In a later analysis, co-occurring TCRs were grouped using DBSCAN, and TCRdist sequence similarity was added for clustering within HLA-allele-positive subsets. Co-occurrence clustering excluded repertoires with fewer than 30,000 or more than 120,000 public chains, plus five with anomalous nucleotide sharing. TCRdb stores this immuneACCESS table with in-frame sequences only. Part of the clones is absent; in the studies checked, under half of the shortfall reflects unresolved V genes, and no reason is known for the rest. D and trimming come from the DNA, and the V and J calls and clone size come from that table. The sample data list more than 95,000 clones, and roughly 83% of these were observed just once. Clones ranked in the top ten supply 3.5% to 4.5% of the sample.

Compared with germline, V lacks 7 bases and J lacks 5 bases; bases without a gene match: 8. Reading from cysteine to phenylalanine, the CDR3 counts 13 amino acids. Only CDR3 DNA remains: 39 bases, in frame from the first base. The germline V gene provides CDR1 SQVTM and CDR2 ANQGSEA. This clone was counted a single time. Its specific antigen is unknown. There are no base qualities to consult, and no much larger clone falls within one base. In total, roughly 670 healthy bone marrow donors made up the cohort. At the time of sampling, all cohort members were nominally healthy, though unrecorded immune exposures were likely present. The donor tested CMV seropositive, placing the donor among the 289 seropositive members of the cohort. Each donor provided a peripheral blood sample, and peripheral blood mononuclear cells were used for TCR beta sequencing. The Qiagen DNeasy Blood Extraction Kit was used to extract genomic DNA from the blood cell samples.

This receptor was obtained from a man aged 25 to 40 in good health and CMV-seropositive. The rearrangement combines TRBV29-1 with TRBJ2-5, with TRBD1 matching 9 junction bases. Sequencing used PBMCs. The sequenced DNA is TGCAGCGCGTTACAGGGGGCGCGGGAGACCCAGTACTTC. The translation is CSALQGARETQYF.